Below, 28 T cell receptor beta chains from the same sample are listed, as sequenced in a study of blood T cell repertoires in COVID-19. Measured with immunoSEQ multiplex PCR; TCRdb has only the in-frame clones, and not every one. This sample has about 250,000 clones; 80% to 85% occur once, and the top ten carry roughly 3.1%. The specimen sequenced was PBMCs or T cells enriched from blood (not recorded which). Receptor source: a man between 50 and 59 years old who had recovered from COVID-19.

This clone was recorded a few times. This chain uses TRBV7-9 with TRBJ2-2; 7 bases match TRBD2. The germline CDR1 and CDR2 sequences are SEHNR and FQNEAQ (reference sequence). The CDR3 has 14 amino acids. The J segment lost 9 bases and the V segment lost 5 bases, leaving 9 bases of the junction unmatched. The CDR3 sequence is CASSQGLVGRELFF. The DNA of the CDR3 is TGTGCCAGCAGCCAAGGACTAGTCGGCCGGGAGCTGTTTTTT.

The chain couples TRBV18 to TRBJ2-7, with 8 bases fitting TRBD1. Germline CDR1 and CDR2: KGHSH and LQKENI. The CDR3 length is 14 residues. V dropped 6 bases and J dropped 6; count of bases not matched to a gene: 10. CDR3 nucleotides: TGTGCCAGCTCCCGCGGGACAGGTAGTGCCGAGCAGTACTTC. It codes for CASSRGTGSAEQYF.

The chain is built from TRBV24-1 and TRBJ1-3; TRBD1 matches at 7 bases. This CDR3 is 13 amino acids long. From germline, CDR1 is KGHDR and CDR2 SFDVKD. Trimming at V came to 9 bases and at J to 4 bases, leaving 5 bases not matched to a gene. CDR3 in amino acids: CATPWDRGNTIYF. The CDR3 DNA reads TGTGCCACCCCCTGGGACAGAGGAAACACCATATATTTT.

This clone was counted only a few times. The chain joins TRBV19 to TRBJ1-1; TRBD1 agrees at 9 bases. This CDR3 has 13 residues. Trimming took 10 bases from V and 6 from J; bases not matched to a gene: 9. Germline CDR1 is LNHDA and CDR2 is SQIVND (reference sequence). The CDR3 is CATEQGARSEAFF. The CDR3 DNA reads as TGTGCCACCGAACAGGGGGCGCGTTCTGAAGCTTTCTTT. Full variable domain (rest looked up from reference TRBV19 and TRBJ1-1): DGGITQSPKYLFRKEGQNVTLSCEQNLNHDAMYWYRQDPGQGLRLIYYSQIVNDFQKGDIAEGYSVSREKKESFPLTVTSAQKNPTAFYLCATEQGARSEAFFGQGTRLTVV.

The rearrangement links TRBV29-1 to TRBJ2-3; 7 bases are shared with TRBD2. The trim removed 1 base at V and 4 bases at J, leaving 11 bases unmatched. This CDR3 region has 16 residues. The germline V gene encodes CDR1 SQVTM and CDR2 ANQGSEA. The CDR3 DNA is TGCAGCGTTGAAGGTCTTACGGCGGGAGCGTCAGATACGCAGTATTTT. Amino acid sequence: CSVEGLTAGASDTQYF.

This clone was observed a single time. The CDR3 DNA sequence: TGTGCCAGCAGCCAAGAGACATGGTCGGGGGAGACCCAGTACTTC. Protein sequence: CASSQETWSGETQYF. The chain is built from TRBV5-4 and TRBJ2-5; a weak D match, TRBD2 (5 bases). Trimming stripped 4 bases from V and 5 bases from J, with 18 bases between. The CDR3 contains 15 residues. Germline CDR1 reads SGHNT; CDR2 reads YYREEE (reference sequence).

This clone was observed a few times. V usage is TRBV14 and J usage is TRBJ1-2; D ambiguous. From germline, CDR1 is SGHDN and CDR2 FVKESK. CDR3 length: 13 amino acids. V was shortened by 4 bases and J by 4 bases, with 10 bases between the two germline ends. The CDR3 nucleotides read TGTGCCAGCAGCCCGTCCGTTTCCTATGGCTACACCTTC. It is translated as CASSPSVSYGYTF.

This rearrangement joins TRBV27 to TRBJ1-6, with 9 bases fitting TRBD1. The V and J ends lost 2 bases and 5 bases, in that order; junction bases with no gene match: 4. This CDR3 comprises 16 residues. Germline lookup yields CDR1 MNHEY and CDR2 SMNVEV (reference sequence). The CDR3: CASSLKGQGNNSPLHF. CDR3 nucleotide sequence: TGTGCCAGCAGTTTAAAGGGACAGGGAAATAATTCACCCCTCCACTTT.

V usage is TRBV3-1 (or the pseudogene TRBV3-2) and J usage is TRBJ2-1; 13 nucleotides agree with TRBD2. Germline V gene lookup returns CDR1 LGHDT and CDR2 YNNKEL (reference sequence). The CDR3 is 16 residues long. V lost 0 bases to trimming and J lost 10 bases; unmatched junction nucleotides: 6. CDR3 region: CASSQDPGLAGREQFF. CDR3 DNA sequence: TGTGCCAGCAGCCAAGACCCGGGACTAGCGGGGAGGGAGCAGTTCTTC.

The V and J genes are TRBV6-5 and TRBJ2-1; TRBD2 agrees at 9 bases. V gave up 6 bases and J gave up 6 bases; unmatched junction bases: 9. Germline CDR1 and CDR2: MNHEY and SVGAGI. CDR3 length: 15 amino acids. In nucleotides, the CDR3 is TGTGCCAGCAGCATATTTAGCGGGAGTAGCAATGAGCAGTTCTTC. This sequence encodes CASSIFSGSSNEQFF.

This clone came up once. CDR3 sequence: CASSLWRGREGDTQYF. The CDR3 region has the DNA TGTGCCAGCAGCCTATGGCGGGGGCGGGAGGGAGATACGCAGTATTTT. The chain uses TRBV4-2 and TRBJ2-3, with TRBD2 matching 9 bases. This CDR3 has 16 residues. The germline V gene encodes CDR1 LGHNA and CDR2 YNFKEQ. Trimming removed 4 bases from V and 5 bases from J; junction bases left unmatched: 10.

The chain is built from TRBV9 and TRBJ1-3; weak D call: TRBD1 (6 bases). The CDR3 is made up of 15 amino acids. Germline-derived CDR1 and CDR2 are SGDLS and YYNGEE. Between the trimmed V and J ends, which lost 0 bases and 2 bases, there was a span of 9 bases. As DNA, the CDR3 is TGTGCCAGCAGCGTAGGAGCAGGGGCTGGAAACACCATATATTTT. The encoded protein is CASSVGAGAGNTIYF.

This clone has only one observation. The genes are TRBV3-1 (or the pseudogene TRBV3-2) and TRBJ1-2; D uncertain. V lost 3 bases and J lost 0, with 5 bases in between. This CDR3 contains 13 residues. Germline CDR1 and CDR2: LGHDT and YNNKEL (reference sequence). The CDR3 DNA follows: TGTGCCAGCAGCCAGGGAGCTAACTATGGCTACACCTTC. Translated: CASSQGANYGYTF.

The chain joins TRBV6-5 to TRBJ2-7; TRBD2 matches at 12 bases. The CDR3 extends over 15 amino acids. The J segment lost 7 bases and the V segment lost 0 bases, leaving 4 bases of the junction unmatched. Germline CDR1 is MNHEY and CDR2 is SVGAGI. The CDR3 coding sequence is TGTGCCAGCAGTTACTCGAGACTAGCGGGAGTTGAGCAGTACTTC. Translated: CASSYSRLAGVEQYF.

CDR3 nucleotides: TGTGCCAGTAGTATCCTTCTACGGGGCTCTGGAAACACCATATATTTT. It is translated as CASSILLRGSGNTIYF. The chain combines TRBV19 with TRBJ1-3; D remains unclear. Germline CDR1 is LNHDA and CDR2 is SQIVND (reference sequence). With 3 bases removed from V and 0 bases from J, the gap between germline ends came to 12 bases. This CDR3 spans 16 amino acids.

This clone was observed once. The chain has TRBV5-1 and TRBJ1-3; 9 bases are shared with TRBD1. The CDR3 extends over 15 amino acids. CDR1 and CDR2 (germline): SGHRS, YFSETQ. V lost 3 bases and J lost 2; bases outside the gene matches: 3. The CDR3 sequence: CASSSRQGAGNTIYF. The CDR3 bases are TGCGCCAGCAGCTCCAGACAGGGGGCTGGAAACACCATATATTTT.

The chain couples TRBV13 to TRBJ2-3, with TRBD1 as a possible D gene (6 bases). This CDR3 has 15 amino acids. Germline V gene sequence: CDR1 PRHDT, CDR2 FYEKMQ (reference sequence). V was pared by 5 bases and J by 5 bases, with 17 bases between. CDR3 sequence: CASSSSRGSLDTQYF. CDR3 coding DNA: TGTGCCAGCAGCAGTTCCAGGGGATCGTTAGATACGCAGTATTTT.

This chain uses TRBV5-4 with TRBJ1-1; maybe TRBD1 (5 bases). The CDR3 sequence is 15 residues long. Germline-derived CDR1 and CDR2 are SGHNT and YYREEE (reference sequence). Trimming took 4 bases from V and 11 from J, leaving 24 bases between them. The chain's CDR3 is CASSPKAREQASAFF. DNA of the CDR3: TGTGCCAGCAGCCCTAAGGCCCGTGAACAGGCCTCGGCTTTCTTT.

This clone was counted between two and nine times. This chain joins TRBV10-3 and TRBJ1-2; D gene ambiguous. V gave up 7 bases and J gave up 5 bases, with 14 bases separating them. CDR3 size: 13 residues. From germline, CDR1 is ENHRY and CDR2 SYGVKD. The CDR3 sequence is CAIMAALEYGYTF. The CDR3 nucleotides are TGTGCCATCATGGCGGCACTCGAATATGGCTACACCTTC.

The rearrangement joins TRBV5-1 to TRBJ1-1; 8 bases are a match to TRBD1. Germline values: CDR1 SGHRS, CDR2 YFSETQ. V lost 2 bases and J lost 1; bases outside the gene matches: 4. The CDR3 contains 15 residues. CDR3 bases: TGCGCCAGCAGCTTACCACAGGGGGAGAACACTGAAGCTTTCTTT. Protein: CASSLPQGENTEAFF.

This chain joins TRBV3-1 (or the pseudogene TRBV3-2) and TRBJ1-1, with 9 bases that match TRBD1. V dropped 4 bases and J dropped 4; count of bases not matched to a gene: 4. CDR1 and CDR2 from the germline V gene are LGHDT and YNNKEL (reference sequence). CDR3 size: 14 residues. CDR3 DNA sequence: TGTGCCAGCAGCCCACAGGGGGCAACCACTGAAGCTTTCTTT. Amino acid sequence: CASSPQGATTEAFF.

The rearrangement joins TRBV5-1 to TRBJ1-2; D is unresolved. This CDR3 contains 14 residues. CDR1 is SGHRS and CDR2 is YFSETQ in the germline V gene. Trimming removed 4 bases at V and 0 bases at J, with 10 bases between. The CDR3 loop reads CASSPTTSNYGYTF. CDR3 sequence (DNA): TGCGCCAGCAGCCCGACTACTTCTAACTATGGCTACACCTTC.

The chain has TRBV6-5 and TRBJ1-6, with TRBD1 matching over 7 bases. J lost 8 bases, V lost 4 bases, and 8 bases had no gene match. This CDR3 spans 15 amino acids. Germline V gives CDR1 MNHEY, CDR2 SVGAGI. In DNA form, the CDR3 reads TGTGCCAGCAGTTCCGGCTACAGGGGCGATTCACCCCTCCACTTT. Translating it yields CASSSGYRGDSPLHF.

This chain connects TRBV11-3 to TRBJ2-3, with D perhaps matching TRBD1 (6 bases). The ends were cut back, 0 bases at V and 2 bases at J, with 9 bases in the middle. The CDR3 extends over 15 amino acids. In germline, CDR1 is SGHNT, CDR2 YENEEA. Written as DNA, the CDR3 is TGTGCCAGCAGCTTAGAATGGGGACACACAGATACGCAGTATTTT. Translated, it gives CASSLEWGHTDTQYF.

The chain is built from TRBV21-1 and TRBJ2-2; the tabulated D call, TRBD1, remains unverified against the DNA. TRBV21-1 is listed as a pseudogene. The CDR3 is 14 residues long. The CDR3, as DNA: TGTGCCAGCAGCACCAGGGGTAGCACCGGGGAGCTGTTTTTT. Its protein is CASSTRGSTGELFF.

This sequence joins TRBV6-2 or TRBV6-3 and TRBJ2-1; the match to TRBD2 covers 7 bases. J was trimmed by 7 bases and V by 4 bases; bases with no gene match: 19. The length of the CDR3 is 18 residues. Per the germline V gene, CDR1 is MNHEY and CDR2 is SVGEGT. CDR3 sequence: CASSSREGLIAPTNEQFF. The CDR3, as DNA: TGTGCCAGCAGTTCGAGGGAGGGGCTTATTGCTCCAACTAATGAGCAGTTCTTC.

The V and J genes are TRBV7-9 and TRBJ1-2, with D perhaps TRBD1 (5 bases). This CDR3 is 13 amino acids long. Looked up from germline, CDR1 is SEHNR and CDR2 is FQNEAQ (reference sequence). Trimming shortened V by 6 bases and J by 1 base, and 9 bases separated the two germline ends. The CDR3 protein is CASRDINNYGYTF. CDR3 sequence (DNA): TGTGCCAGCAGGGACATTAATAACTATGGCTACACCTTC.

V is TRBV9 and J is TRBJ2-5, with D tentatively TRBD2 (6 bases). CDR3 length: 14 residues. Germline CDR1 and CDR2: SGDLS and YYNGEE. V was pared by 2 bases and J by 3 bases, with 11 bases between. CDR3 protein: CASSVWDSKETQYF. The CDR3 region has the DNA TGTGCCAGCAGCGTTTGGGACTCGAAAGAGACCCAGTACTTC. Variable domain in full (rest from reference TRBV9 and TRBJ2-5): DSGVTQTPKHLITATGQRVTLRCSPRSGDLSVYWYQQSLDQGLQFLIQYYNGEERAKGNILERFSAQQFPDLHSELNLSSLELGDSALYFCASSVWDSKETQYFGPGTRLLVL.